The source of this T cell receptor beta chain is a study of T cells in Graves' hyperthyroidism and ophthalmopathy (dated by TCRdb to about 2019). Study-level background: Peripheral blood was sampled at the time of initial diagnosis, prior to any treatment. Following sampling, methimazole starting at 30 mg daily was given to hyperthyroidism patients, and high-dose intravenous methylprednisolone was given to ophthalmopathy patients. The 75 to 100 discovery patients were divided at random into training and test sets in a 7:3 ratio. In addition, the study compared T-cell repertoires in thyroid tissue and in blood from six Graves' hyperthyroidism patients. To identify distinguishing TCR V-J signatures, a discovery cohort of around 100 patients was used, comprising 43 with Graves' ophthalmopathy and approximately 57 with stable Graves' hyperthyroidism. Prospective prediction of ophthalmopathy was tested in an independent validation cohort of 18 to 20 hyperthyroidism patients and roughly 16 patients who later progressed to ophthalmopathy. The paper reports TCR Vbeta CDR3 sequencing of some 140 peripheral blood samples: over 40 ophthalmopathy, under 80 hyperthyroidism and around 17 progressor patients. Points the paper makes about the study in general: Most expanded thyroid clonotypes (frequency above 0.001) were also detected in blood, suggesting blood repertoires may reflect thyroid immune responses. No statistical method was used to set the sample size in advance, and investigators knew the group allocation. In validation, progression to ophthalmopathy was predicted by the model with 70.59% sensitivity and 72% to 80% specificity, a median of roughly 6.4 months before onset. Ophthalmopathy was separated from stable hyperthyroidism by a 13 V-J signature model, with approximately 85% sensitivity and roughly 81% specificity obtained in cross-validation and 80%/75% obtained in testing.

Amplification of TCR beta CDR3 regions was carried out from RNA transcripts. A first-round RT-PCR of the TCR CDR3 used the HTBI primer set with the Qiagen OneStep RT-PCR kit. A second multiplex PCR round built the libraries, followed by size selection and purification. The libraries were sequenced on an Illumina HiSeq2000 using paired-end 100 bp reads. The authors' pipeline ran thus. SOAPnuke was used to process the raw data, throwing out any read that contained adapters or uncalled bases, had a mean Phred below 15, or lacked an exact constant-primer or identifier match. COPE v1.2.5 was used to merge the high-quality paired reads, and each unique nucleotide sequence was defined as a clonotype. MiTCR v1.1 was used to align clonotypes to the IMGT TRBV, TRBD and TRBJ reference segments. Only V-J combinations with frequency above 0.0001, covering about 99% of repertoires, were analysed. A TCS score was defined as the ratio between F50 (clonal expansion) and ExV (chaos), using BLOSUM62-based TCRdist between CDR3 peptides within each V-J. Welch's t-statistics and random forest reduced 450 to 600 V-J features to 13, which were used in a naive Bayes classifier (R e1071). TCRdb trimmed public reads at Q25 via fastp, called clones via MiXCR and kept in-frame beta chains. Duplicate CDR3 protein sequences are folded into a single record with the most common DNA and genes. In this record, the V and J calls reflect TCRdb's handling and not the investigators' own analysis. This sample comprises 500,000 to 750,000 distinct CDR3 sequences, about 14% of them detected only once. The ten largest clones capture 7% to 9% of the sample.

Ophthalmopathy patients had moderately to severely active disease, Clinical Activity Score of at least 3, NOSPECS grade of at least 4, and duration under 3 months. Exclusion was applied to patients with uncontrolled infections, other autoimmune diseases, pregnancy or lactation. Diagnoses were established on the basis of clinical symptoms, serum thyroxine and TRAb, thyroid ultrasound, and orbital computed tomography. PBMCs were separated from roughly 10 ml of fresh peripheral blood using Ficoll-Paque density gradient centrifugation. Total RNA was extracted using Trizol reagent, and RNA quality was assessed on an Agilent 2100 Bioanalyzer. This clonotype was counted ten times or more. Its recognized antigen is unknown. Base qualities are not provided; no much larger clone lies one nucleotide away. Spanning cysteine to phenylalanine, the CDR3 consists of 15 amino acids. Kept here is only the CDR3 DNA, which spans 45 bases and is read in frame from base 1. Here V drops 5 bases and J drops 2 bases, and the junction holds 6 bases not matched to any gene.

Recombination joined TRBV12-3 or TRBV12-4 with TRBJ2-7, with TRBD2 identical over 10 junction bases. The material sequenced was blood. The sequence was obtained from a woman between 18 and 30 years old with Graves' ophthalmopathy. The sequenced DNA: TGTGCCAGCAGTAGTGGACTAGCGGTTCCCTACGAGCAGTACTTC. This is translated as CASSSGLAVPYEQYF.